This T cell receptor beta chain was sequenced for a study of T-cell memory formation after mild COVID-19. Constant-segment primers were used for 5'RACE, and the resulting TCR alpha and TCR beta cDNA libraries carried sample barcodes and UMIs. TCRdb reanalysed the 5' RACE reads using MiXCR and keeps one entry per CDR3 protein. The sample lists a few hundred thousand distinct CDR3 sequences, more than 20% occurring once. CDR3 size: 14 residues. Trimming cost V 2 bases and J 2 bases, with 9 bases left between them. CDR1 and CDR2 from the germline V gene are MNHEY and SVGAGI. The sample was PBMCs or a T cell subset sorted from them (not recorded which). The receptor was derived from an adult woman who had mild COVID-19 (a few samples of this study predate the infection). Cell type and time point are not known. The chain combines TRBV6-5 with TRBJ1-2, with D perhaps matching TRBD1 (6 bases). The CDR3, as DNA: TGTGCCAGCAGTTACGCCGGGACAAACTATGGCTACACCTTC. It codes for CASSYAGTNYGYTF.